These 24 T cell receptor beta chains share one sample of origin, sequenced in a study of T cell repertoires in cytomegalovirus infection (dated by TCRdb to about 2019). The data were produced on an Illumina HiSeq 1500. TCRdb ran its own pipeline on the public reads, namely fastp trimming at Q25 and MiXCR clone calling, and kept in-frame beta chains. Each entry is one CDR3 protein sequence, shown with its most common DNA and genes. This sample is represented by fewer than 850,000 distinct CDR3 sequences; almost 30% of them were singletons. The ten top clones hold under 15% of the sample. In light of the paper, this sample's treatment or condition label describes: in vitro stimulation with specific CMV peptide epitopes to enrich CMV-specific T cells. These receptors are not linked to any known antigen. This specimen was cultured CD8+ T cells from PBMCs, taken from culture after CMV antigen stimulation. The receptor set was obtained from a human donor in good health (CMV status not recorded). Some clones in this sample may be carry-over from other donors' samples.

About this clonotype: A read error may produce the germline difference seen at one junction end. The chain combines TRBV6-5 with TRBJ1-1; 7 nucleotides align to TRBD1. The germline gives CDR1 MNHEY, CDR2 SVGAGI. This CDR3 comprises 15 residues. The CDR3 bases are TGTGCCAGCAGTGATCCCGGGACAGCGAACACTGAAGCTTCCTTT. Amino acids: CASSDPGTANTEASF.

This clonotype occurred many times. The V gene is TRBV4-2, the J gene TRBJ2-2; D ambiguous. The CDR3 totals 17 residues. Trimming took off 0 bases at V and 1 base at J, with 12 bases between the two ends. The germline gives CDR1 LGHNA, CDR2 YNFKEQ. CDR3 nucleotide sequence: TGTGCCAGCAGCCAAGATGAGGCCAGCTTGAACACCGGGGAGCTGTTTTTT. Translating it yields CASSQDEASLNTGELFF.

The chain is built from TRBV5-1 and TRBJ2-2; tentative D call: TRBD1 (5 bases). Germline V gene sequence: CDR1 SGHRS, CDR2 YFSETQ. The CDR3 runs to 17 residues. The V gene lost 2 bases and the J gene lost 2 bases, with 16 bases spanning the gap. DNA for the CDR3: TGCGCCAGCAGCTTTTTAGTCTCCCAGGGCAACACCGGGGAGCTGTTTTTT. This translates into CASSFLVSQGNTGELFF.

This clonotype was seen many times. This chain uses TRBV20-1 with TRBJ2-2, with a possible D match to TRBD1 (5 bases). Trimming took off 2 bases at V and 3 bases at J, with 10 bases between the two ends. Germline CDR1 is DFQATT and CDR2 is SNEGSKA (reference sequence). The CDR3 sequence is 14 residues long. DNA of the CDR3: TGCAGTGCTAGAAACAGGACCCACACCGGGGAGCTGTTTTTT. It specifies CSARNRTHTGELFF.

For this clonotype: This could be a read error, since a much larger clone is one nucleotide away. This rearrangement joins TRBV7-2 to TRBJ1-2, with a tentative D call TRBD1 (6 bases). The CDR3 loop spans 12 amino acids. The germline gives CDR1 SGHTA, CDR2 FQGNSA. For the CDR3, the DNA is TGTGCCAGCAGCGAAACAGGGAGTGGCTACATCTTC. Its protein product is CASSETGSGYIF. The variable domain in full, with the rest retrieved from reference TRBV7-2 and TRBJ1-2, is GAGVSQSPSNKVTEKGKDVELRCDPISGHTALYWYRQSLGQGLEFLIYFQGNSAPDKSGLPSDRFSAERTGGSVSTLTIQRTQQEDSAVYLCASSETGSGYIFGSGTRLTVV.

This clonotype was recorded a few times. This chain links TRBV6-2 or TRBV6-3 with TRBJ2-1, with D uncertain. The CDR3 spans 14 residues. Germline CDR1 MNHEY, CDR2 SVGEGT. V was clipped by 2 bases and J by 6 bases, with 11 bases between them. In DNA, the CDR3 is TGTGCCAGCAGTTACGCCAGCGCGTTCAATGAGCAGTTCTTC. Translation gives CASSYASAFNEQFF.

J is TRBJ1-5 and V is TRBV7-6; D may be TRBD1 (5 bases). Germline assignment: CDR1 SGHVS and CDR2 FNYEAQ. Trimming left V 6 bases short and J 4 bases short, with 10 bases between. The CDR3 is 13 amino acids. The CDR3 loop is CASSRDQNQPQHF. The CDR3 DNA sequence: TGTGCCAGCAGTCGGGACCAGAATCAGCCCCAGCATTTT.

This chain links TRBV7-9 with TRBJ2-7, with a weak D call TRBD2 (5 bases). With 5 bases removed from V and 2 bases from J, the gap between germline ends came to 13 bases. This CDR3 comprises 14 residues. Germline CDR1 and CDR2: SEHNR and FQNEAQ (reference sequence). The chain's CDR3 is CASSHLAGTYEQYF. The CDR3 DNA reads TGTGCCAGCAGCCACCTCGCGGGTACCTACGAGCAGTACTTC.

This sequence joins TRBV12-3 or TRBV12-4 and TRBJ1-1; D not certain. The CDR3 loop spans 12 amino acids. Trimming stripped 4 bases from V and 4 bases from J, with 7 bases between. As DNA, the CDR3 is TGTGCCAGCAGTTGGACCCGCACTGAAGCTTTCTTT. Residues: CASSWTRTEAFF.

This rearrangement joins TRBV27 to TRBJ1-2; 7 bases match TRBD1. Looked up from germline, CDR1 is MNHEY and CDR2 is SMNVEV (reference sequence). V shed 5 bases and J 1 base; nucleotides not matched to a gene: 10. The CDR3 runs to 16 residues. The CDR3 DNA sequence: TGTGCCAGCAGTCCCAGTCAGGGGGACCTTAACTATGGCTACACCTTC. Protein sequence: CASSPSQGDLNYGYTF.

This chain links TRBV27 with TRBJ1-2; unclear D gene. CDR3 length: 15 amino acids. Trimming pared 3 bases from V and 1 base from J, leaving 12 bases between. Germline assignment: CDR1 MNHEY and CDR2 SMNVEV (reference sequence). This CDR3 is CASSFQKGGNYGYTF. CDR3 in DNA: TGTGCCAGCAGTTTCCAAAAGGGAGGTAACTATGGCTACACCTTC.

J is TRBJ2-3 and V is TRBV10-3; 13 positions match TRBD2. CDR3 length: 18 amino acids. After removal of 7 bases from V and 1 base from J, the junction contained 11 bases not matched to a gene. Germline V gene lookup returns CDR1 ENHRY and CDR2 SYGVKD. The CDR3 nucleotides are TGTGCCATCACCGAACGACTAGCGGGGGGAGGCCGCACAGATACGCAGTATTTT. This encodes CAITERLAGGGRTDTQYF.

This clonotype was counted ten times or more. This chain connects TRBV7-6 to TRBJ2-6; a possible D gene is TRBD1 (6 bases). CDR1 is SGHVS and CDR2 is FNYEAQ in the germline V gene. This CDR3 region has 15 residues. V lost 2 bases and J lost 4, with 9 bases in between. The DNA of the CDR3 is TGTGCCAGCAGCTTACCAGGGGCCGGGGCCAACGTCCTGACTTTC. Protein sequence: CASSLPGAGANVLTF. The variable domain in full, with the rest retrieved from reference TRBV7-6 and TRBJ2-6, is GAGVSQSPRYKVTKRGQDVALRCDPISGHVSLYWYRQALGQGPEFLTYFNYEAQQDKSGLPNDRFSAERPEGSISTLTIQRTEQRDSAMYRCASSLPGAGANVLTFGAGSRLTVL.

As concerns this clonotype: An end of the junction differs from the germline gene, which may be a read error. The DNA of the CDR3 is TGTGCCAGCAGTTTAGGGGGGACAGTGATCTATGGCTACACCTTC. This codes for CASSLGGTVIYGYTF. The V and J genes are TRBV13 and TRBJ1-2, with 7 bases lining up with TRBD1. The CDR3 extends over 15 amino acids. Per germline, CDR1 PRHDT and CDR2 FYEKMQ (reference sequence).

The genes are TRBV19 and TRBJ2-5; 8 positions match TRBD2. Germline-derived CDR1 and CDR2 are LNHDA and SQIVND (reference sequence). The CDR3 totals 17 residues. Unmatched junction bases numbered 16, after V lost 5 bases and J lost 5 bases. The CDR3 region has the DNA TGTGCCAGTAGTCAATTATGGGAAGCGGGGGACAAGGAGACCCAGTACTTC. Amino acid sequence: CASSQLWEAGDKETQYF.

The gene calls are TRBV3-1 and TRBJ2-5, with 8 bases fitting TRBD1. The CDR3 is 13 amino acids. CDR1 and CDR2 (germline): LGHDT, YNNKEL (reference sequence). V dropped 5 bases and J dropped 4; count of bases not matched to a gene: 3. CDR3 protein: CASSTGGLETQYF. The DNA for the CDR3 is TGTGCCAGCAGCACAGGGGGTCTAGAGACCCAGTACTTC.

This sequence joins TRBV7-9 and TRBJ2-5; D unresolved. V lost 3 bases and J 2 bases, leaving 13 bases between the germline ends. In germline, CDR1 is SEHNR, CDR2 FQNEAQ (reference sequence). This CDR3 is 15 amino acids long. The CDR3 sequence: CASSLSAYRQETQYF. CDR3 in DNA: TGTGCCAGCAGCTTGTCGGCATACCGTCAAGAGACCCAGTACTTC.

This clonotype was seen repeatedly, ten times or more. V and J are TRBV4-1 and TRBJ1-1, with 9 bases that match TRBD1. The V and J ends lost 0 bases and 1 base, in that order; junction bases with no gene match: 6. The CDR3 is 17 residues long. Germline V CDR1 and CDR2: MGHRA, YSYEKL. The DNA for the CDR3 is TGCGCCAGCAGCCAAGACAGAACAGGGGGCTCGAACACTGAAGCTTTCTTT. Protein: CASSQDRTGGSNTEAFF.

This clonotype has more than one count but fewer than ten. The chain is built from TRBV27 and TRBJ1-6, with a tentative D call TRBD1 (5 bases). This CDR3 is built from 14 residues. V lost 5 bases and J lost 10, with 15 bases in between. CDR1 and CDR2 (germline): MNHEY, SMNVEV (reference sequence). The CDR3 region has the DNA TGTGCCAGCAGTCCCTTGGGGGGTAACTCACCCCTCCACTTT. It specifies CASSPLGGNSPLHF.

This rearrangement joins TRBV7-8 to TRBJ1-3, with a tentative D call TRBD1 (6 bases). With 1 base removed from V and 0 bases from J, the gap between germline ends came to 10 bases. This CDR3 has 16 amino acids. CDR1 is SGHVS, CDR2 FQNEAQ, per germline. This CDR3 reads CASSLEGGGSGNTIYF. CDR3 bases: TGTGCCAGCAGCTTAGAGGGGGGGGGCTCTGGAAACACCATATATTTT.

The V and J genes are TRBV27 and TRBJ2-2, with D unclear. The CDR3 consists of 18 residues. V lost 3 bases and J lost 3, with 20 bases in between. CDR1 and CDR2 from the germline V gene are MNHEY and SMNVEV (reference sequence). The CDR3 loop is CASSLSRAGAAYTGELFF. Written as DNA, the CDR3 is TGTGCCAGCAGTTTGAGTCGTGCAGGCGCCGCTTACACCGGGGAGCTGTTTTTT.

This clonotype was counted at least ten times. The chain joins TRBV7-6 to TRBJ2-7; tentative D call: TRBD1 (6 bases). The V gene's germline CDR1 is SGHVS and CDR2 FNYEAQ. Trimming left V 1 base short and J 2 bases short, with 12 bases between. There are 15 residues in the CDR3. CDR3 sequence reads: CASSLDRDEPYEQYV. The CDR3 nucleotides read TGTGCCAGCAGCTTAGACAGGGATGAGCCCTACGAGCAGTACGTC.

The sample holds many counts of this clonotype. This chain links TRBV6-1 with TRBJ2-2, with 16 bases fitting TRBD2. Germline V gene data show CDR1 as MNHNS and CDR2 as SASEGT. J gave up 7 bases and V 4 bases, and 12 bases lay outside the gene matches. This CDR3 spans 19 amino acids. In DNA form, the CDR3 reads TGTGCCAGCAGTGCCCCGGGACTAGCGGGGGGGTTATGGATCGGGGAGCTGTTTTTT. Translating it yields CASSAPGLAGGLWIGELFF.

This clonotype was seen many times. The chain recombines TRBV7-2 with TRBJ2-2; no reliable D call. The CDR3 is 15 amino acids. Germline loops: CDR1 SGHTA, CDR2 FQGNSA. Trimming pared 1 base from V and 1 base from J, leaving 7 bases between. The CDR3 is CASSLVWENTGELFF. The CDR3 DNA is TGTGCCAGCAGCTTAGTGTGGGAGAACACCGGGGAGCTGTTTTTT.